This passage covers 8 T cell receptor beta chains from one sample sequenced in a study of cytomegalovirus exposure and HLA in healthy donors. The PCR was carried out with 60 Vbeta primers and 13 Jbeta primers. Profiling relied on immunoSEQ multiplex PCR, and the TCRdb table lists in-frame clones only, not all of them. The sample lists 160,000 or so clones, approximately 79% occurring once. The sample taken for sequencing was PBMCs. The receptors come from a man aged 35-49 years in good health and CMV-seronegative.

This clone was counted once. The genes are TRBV27 and TRBJ1-2; a possible D gene is TRBD1 (5 bases). Trimming removed 2 bases at V and 2 bases at J, with 12 bases between. Germline assignment: CDR1 MNHEY and CDR2 SMNVEV (reference sequence). The CDR3 extends over 15 amino acids. CDR3 sequence reads: CASSLDPGVNYGYTF. The CDR3 bases are TGTGCCAGCAGTTTAGATCCGGGGGTAAACTATGGCTACACCTTC.

V usage is TRBV30 and J usage is TRBJ2-3; D is possibly TRBD2 (5 bases). There are 10 residues in the CDR3. From germline, CDR1 is GTSNPN and CDR2 SVGIG (reference sequence). V gave up 8 bases and J gave up 9 bases, with 12 bases separating them. Written as DNA, the CDR3 is TGTGCCCTGGAGGCCTCGACGCAGTATTTT. The encoded protein is CALEASTQYF.

V usage is TRBV14 and J usage is TRBJ2-7; possible D gene TRBD1, 6 bases. This CDR3 contains 16 residues. Germline loops: CDR1 SGHDN, CDR2 FVKESK. The V end was cut by 0 bases, the J end by 0 bases, with 12 bases between. In DNA, the CDR3 is TGTGCCAGCAGCCAAGATCTCATAGGGGGCTCCTACGAGCAGTACTTC. It encodes CASSQDLIGGSYEQYF.

The chain recombines TRBV10-3 with TRBJ1-4; D remains unclear. V lost 3 bases, J lost 6 bases, and 20 bases lay in between. Germline V gene sequence: CDR1 ENHRY, CDR2 SYGVKD. The CDR3 loop spans 17 amino acids. As DNA, the CDR3 is TGTGCCATCAGTGACCCCCCCGCCGGGAGGGAAGATGAAAAACTGTTTTTT. Its protein product is CAISDPPAGREDEKLFF.

This clone was seen a handful of times. V gene TRBV28 combines with J gene TRBJ2-7, with D possibly TRBD1 on 7 matching bases. The CDR3 totals 16 residues. The germline V gene has CDR1 MDHEN and CDR2 SYDVKM. V gave up 6 bases and J gave up 3 bases, with 21 bases separating them. The CDR3 DNA reads TGTGCCAGCAGCGACAGGGTTCACGGGAGCCTCTACGAGCAGTACTTC. Protein product: CASSDRVHGSLYEQYF.

The chain joins TRBV18 to TRBJ1-1, with TRBD1 matching over 9 bases. Germline V gives CDR1 KGHSH, CDR2 LQKENI. The CDR3 contains 18 residues. Losses at the gene ends were 3 bases for V and 4 bases for J; bases not matched to a gene: 15. CDR3 nucleotide sequence: TGTGCCAGCTCACCGACACCAACAGGGGGCCATACCCCCACTGAAGCTTTCTTT. The encoded protein is CASSPTPTGGHTPTEAFF.

The V call is TRBV4-2, the J call TRBJ2-7; TRBD2 aligns across 7 bases. The V and J ends lost 0 bases and 3 bases, in that order; junction bases with no gene match: 14. Germline CDR1 is LGHNA and CDR2 is YNFKEQ. The CDR3 runs to 18 residues. The CDR3 region is CASSQEILAEVGGYEQYF. The CDR3 DNA is TGTGCCAGCAGCCAAGAAATTCTAGCGGAAGTGGGGGGCTACGAGCAGTACTTC.

The V and J genes are TRBV5-1 and TRBJ1-1; D call uncertain. This CDR3 has 14 residues. From germline, CDR1 is SGHRS and CDR2 YFSETQ. V was shortened by 7 bases and J by 1 base, with 14 bases between the two germline ends. The CDR3 nucleotides are TGCGCCAGCTCGCCAGGTTTATCGAACACTGAAGCTTTCTTT. This gives the protein CASSPGLSNTEAFF.